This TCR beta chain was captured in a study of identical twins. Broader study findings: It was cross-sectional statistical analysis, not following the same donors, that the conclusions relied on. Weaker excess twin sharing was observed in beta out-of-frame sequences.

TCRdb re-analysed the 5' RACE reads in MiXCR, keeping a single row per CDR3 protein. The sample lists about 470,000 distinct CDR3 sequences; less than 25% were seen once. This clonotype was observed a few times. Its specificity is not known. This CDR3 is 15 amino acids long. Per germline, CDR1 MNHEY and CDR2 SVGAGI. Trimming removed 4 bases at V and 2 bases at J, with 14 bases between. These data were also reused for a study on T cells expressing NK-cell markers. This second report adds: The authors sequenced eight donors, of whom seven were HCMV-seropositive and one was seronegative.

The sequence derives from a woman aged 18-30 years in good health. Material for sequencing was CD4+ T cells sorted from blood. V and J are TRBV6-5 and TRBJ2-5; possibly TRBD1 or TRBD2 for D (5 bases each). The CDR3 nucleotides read TGTGCCAGCAGTTCCCGTGCAGGGACGCAAGAGACCCAGTACTTC. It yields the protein CASSSRAGTQETQYF.